Listed here is a single T cell receptor (beta chain). These data come from a study of blood T cell repertoires in COVID-19. Turning to the study itself: Acute and convalescent COVID-19 samples came from the United States, Italy and Spain. T cells, B-cell-depleted T cells, or PBMCs supplied cDNA or gDNA.

In the original processing: Cell counts per sample came from amplifying reference gene primers. The data were produced by immunoSEQ multiplex PCR, yet TCRdb's version contains in-frame clones alone and is incomplete. V and J calls and clone size come straight from that table; D and trimming were deduced from the DNA. The sample has some 190,000 clones, about four fifths seen once. The CDR3 totals 15 residues. V trimming: 2 bases; J trimming: 4 bases; junction bases outside the gene matches: 6. The germline gives CDR1 SEHNR, CDR2 FQNEAQ (reference sequence). This receptor was taken from a man in his 60s with acute or convalescent COVID-19. The rearrangement links TRBV7-9 to TRBJ1-2; the match to TRBD1 covers 8 bases. Sample: peripheral blood. The CDR3 region has the DNA TGTGCCAGCAGCTTAACCGGGACAGGTGGCTATGGCTACACCTTC. It codes for CASSLTGTGGYGYTF. Supplemented by reference TRBV7-9 and TRBJ1-2, the full variable domain reads DTGVSQNPRHKITKRGQNVTFRCDPISEHNRLYWYRQTLGQGPEFLTYFQNEAQLEKSRLLSDRFSAERPKGSFSTLEIQRTEQGDSAMYLCASSLTGTGGYGYTFGSGTRLTVV.